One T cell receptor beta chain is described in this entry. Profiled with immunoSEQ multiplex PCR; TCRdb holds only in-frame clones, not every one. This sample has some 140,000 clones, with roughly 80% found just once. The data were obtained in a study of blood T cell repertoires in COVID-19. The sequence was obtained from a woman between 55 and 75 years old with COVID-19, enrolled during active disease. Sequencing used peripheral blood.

The CDR3 DNA is TGCGCCAGCAGCTTGGATAGTGGAGGGCCCCAGCATTTT. Protein: CASSLDSGGPQHF. The rearrangement joins TRBV5-1 to TRBJ1-5, with no clear D. Per germline, CDR1 SGHRS and CDR2 YFSETQ. With 0 bases removed from V and 9 bases from J, the gap between germline ends came to 10 bases. CDR3 length: 13 residues.